A single sample is the source of the 25 T cell receptor beta chains below, sequenced in a study of OX40 agonist ivuxolimab in advanced cancers. Assay: immunoSEQ multiplex PCR; the TCRdb copy retains only in-frame clones and omits some. The repertoire includes 57,000 or so clones, 93% of them detected once, and 15% to 20% sits in the top ten. The sequences come from CD4+ or CD8+ T cells sorted from blood, collected in a trial of the OX40 agonist ivuxolimab. Receptors originate from an adult with an advanced solid tumor such as melanoma, head and neck, liver or kidney cancer.

This clone has a single count. The chain recombines TRBV27 with TRBJ2-7; 7 nucleotides line up with TRBD1. With V trimmed by 2 bases and J by 0 bases, 13 bases remained unmatched. The CDR3 spans 18 residues. Germline assignment: CDR1 MNHEY and CDR2 SMNVEV (reference sequence). The CDR3 DNA is TGTGCCAGCAGTTTACAAGGGGGCCCTTGGCGGGCCTCCTACGAGCAGTACTTC. The encoded protein is CASSLQGGPWRASYEQYF.

This chain links TRBV5-1 with TRBJ2-7, with D tentatively TRBD1 (5 bases). Trimming pared 2 bases from V and 3 bases from J, leaving 18 bases between. The CDR3 covers 16 residues. Germline lookup yields CDR1 SGHRS and CDR2 YFSETQ. CDR3 protein: CASSLSGSGYGYEQYF. Written as DNA, the CDR3 is TGCGCCAGCAGCTTATCAGGGTCCGGGTACGGCTACGAGCAGTACTTC.

The genes are TRBV27 and TRBJ2-3, with 9 bases fitting TRBD2. Germline CDR1 and CDR2: MNHEY and SMNVEV (reference sequence). V lost 2 bases and J lost 6; bases outside the gene matches: 9. CDR3 size: 16 residues. CDR3 protein: CASSLAGGPVSDTQYF. CDR3 coding DNA: TGTGCCAGCAGTTTAGCGGGAGGGCCCGTGTCCGATACGCAGTATTTT.

The rearrangement joins TRBV28 to TRBJ2-1, with TRBD2 matching 13 bases. V was clipped by 6 bases and J by 8 bases; unmatched bases: 7. In germline, CDR1 is MDHEN, CDR2 SYDVKM. This CDR3 has 15 residues. The CDR3 nucleotides are TGTGCCAGCAGCCGGACTAGCGGGAGTTTAGATGAGCAGTTCTTC. Translation: CASSRTSGSLDEQFF.

The chain couples TRBV29-1 to TRBJ2-5; D is ambiguous. Germline V gene lookup returns CDR1 SQVTM and CDR2 ANQGSEA. CDR3 length: 14 residues. The V gene lost 0 bases and the J gene lost 4 bases, with 12 bases spanning the gap. The CDR3 DNA reads TGCAGCGTTGAAGAGGATTTCAGTAGAGAGACCCAGTACTTC. This encodes CSVEEDFSRETQYF.

V gene TRBV7-8 combines with J gene TRBJ2-1; D gene ambiguous. CDR1 and CDR2 (germline): SGHVS, FQNEAQ. The CDR3 runs 14 residues. V was clipped by 1 base and J by 6 bases, with 10 bases between them. CDR3 protein: CASSLDPGPNEQFF. CDR3 in DNA: TGTGCCAGCAGCTTAGACCCGGGCCCCAATGAGCAGTTCTTC.

The CDR3 DNA sequence: TGTGCCAGCAGCGAAAGCAACGACGAGCAGTACTTC. Translating gives CASSESNDEQYF. The chain uses TRBV9 and TRBJ2-7, with no clear D. This CDR3 contains 12 residues. Between the trimmed V and J ends, which lost 3 bases and 5 bases, there was a span of 9 bases. Germline V gives CDR1 SGDLS, CDR2 YYNGEE.

J is TRBJ1-1 and V is TRBV29-1; D is unclear. CDR1 SQVTM and CDR2 ANQGSEA come from the germline V gene. Trimming shortened V by 0 bases and J by 4 bases, and 12 bases separated the two germline ends. The CDR3 loop spans 14 amino acids. CDR3 coding DNA: TGCAGCGTTGAAGATGCCTCTCGGGGCACTGAAGCTTTCTTT. Translated: CSVEDASRGTEAFF.

This chain's CDR3 is CASSIDHRGSKYEQYF. The CDR3 DNA sequence: TGTGCCAGTAGTATAGACCACAGGGGGTCCAAGTACGAGCAGTACTTC. V is TRBV19 and J is TRBJ2-7; 8 nucleotides match TRBD1. The CDR3 has 16 residues. Trimming removed 0 bases from V and 4 bases from J; junction bases left unmatched: 8. Germline loops: CDR1 LNHDA, CDR2 SQIVND (reference sequence).

This chain uses TRBV28 with TRBJ2-1, with 12 bases lining up with TRBD2. V was pared by 5 bases and J by 7 bases, with 3 bases of the junction left unmatched. This CDR3 has 14 amino acids. Germline CDR1 is MDHEN and CDR2 is SYDVKM. CDR3 region: CASSLGTSGNEQFF. CDR3 nucleotides: TGTGCCAGCAGTCTGGGGACTAGCGGGAATGAGCAGTTCTTC.

J is TRBJ2-7 and V is TRBV7-8; D unresolved. V dropped 1 base and J dropped 0 bases, with 4 bases sitting between them. Germline CDR1 is SGHVS and CDR2 is FQNEAQ. This CDR3 comprises 13 residues. In DNA form, the CDR3 reads TGTGCCAGCAGCTTAGAGAGCTCCTACGAGCAGTACTTC. This translates into CASSLESSYEQYF.

This sequence joins TRBV11-2 and TRBJ2-1; D is possibly TRBD1 (5 bases). Germline values: CDR1 SGHAT, CDR2 FQNNGV. V lost 3 bases, J lost 8 bases, and 14 bases lay in between. The CDR3 is 14 residues long. The CDR3 nucleotides read TGTGCCAGCAGCTTGGGCCCAGGGTTGGATGAGCAGTTCTTC. This gives the protein CASSLGPGLDEQFF.

The chain has TRBV19 and TRBJ1-5; D unclear. The CDR3 covers 16 residues. Per germline, CDR1 LNHDA and CDR2 SQIVND (reference sequence). Between the trimmed V and J ends, which lost 3 bases and 0 bases, there was a span of 12 bases. DNA for the CDR3: TGTGCCAGTAGTATCAACAGTCACTATAGCAATCAGCCCCAGCATTTT. Its protein product is CASSINSHYSNQPQHF.

The chain joins TRBV7-8 to TRBJ2-5; 12 nucleotides match TRBD2. The end of the DNA aligns better with TRBJ2-7, so the J call may be wrong. Germline V lookup: CDR1 SGHVS, CDR2 FQNEAQ. The CDR3 has 15 residues. The CDR3 spells CASSPRLAGDHEQYF. CDR3 sequence (DNA): TGTGCCAGCAGCCCGCGACTAGCGGGAGATCACGAGCAGTACTTC.

This chain joins TRBV13 and TRBJ2-7, with D possibly matching TRBD2 (6 bases). V lost 3 bases, J lost 7 bases, and 13 bases lay in between. From germline, CDR1 is PRHDT and CDR2 FYEKMQ (reference sequence). The CDR3 length is 13 residues. The CDR3: CASSFILAPEQYF. The CDR3 coding sequence is TGTGCCAGCAGCTTCATTCTAGCGCCTGAGCAGTACTTC.

For the CDR3, the DNA is TGTGCCAGCAGTTGGGACAGGCTCACTGAAGCTTTCTTT. Translated: CASSWDRLTEAFF. This rearrangement joins TRBV6-1 to TRBJ1-1, with 8 bases that match TRBD1. The germline gives CDR1 MNHNS, CDR2 SASEGT. V lost 5 bases, J lost 4 bases, and 3 bases stayed unmatched. The CDR3 extends over 13 amino acids.

V usage is TRBV4-1 and J usage is TRBJ2-7, with D maybe TRBD1 (6 bases). Germline CDR1 is MGHRA and CDR2 is YSYEKL. The CDR3 is 15 amino acids. Trimming pared 4 bases from V and 7 bases from J, leaving 20 bases between. CDR3 DNA sequence: TGCGCCAGCAGCCGTCAAGGAGAGGACACAGGGGAGCAGTACTTC. Translation: CASSRQGEDTGEQYF.

The chain combines TRBV7-9 with TRBJ2-1; D might be TRBD1 or TRBD2, each matching 5 bases. CDR1 and CDR2 (germline): SEHNR, FQNEAQ (reference sequence). The germline V and J ends were trimmed by 6 bases and 7 bases, with 13 bases remaining between them. This CDR3 region has 13 residues. The CDR3 DNA reads TGTGCCAGCAGACCCGGGGCCCGGAATGAGCAGTTCTTC. Amino acid sequence: CASRPGARNEQFF.

The V gene is TRBV7-6, the J gene TRBJ2-1, with TRBD2 identical over 8 bases. Germline CDR1 and CDR2: SGHVS and FNYEAQ. After removal of 1 base from V and 7 bases from J, the junction contained 12 bases not matched to a gene. The CDR3 extends over 17 amino acids. CDR3 nucleotide sequence: TGTGCCAGCAGCTTAGTTCACTGGCGGGAGGCCCATAATGAGCAGTTCTTC. Translating gives CASSLVHWREAHNEQFF. The complete variable domain, with remaining parts taken from reference TRBV7-6 and TRBJ2-1, reads GAGVSQSPRYKVTKRGQDVALRCDPISGHVSLYWYRQALGQGPEFLTYFNYEAQQDKSGLPNDRFSAERPEGSISTLTIQRTEQRDSAMYRCASSLVHWREAHNEQFFGPGTRLTVL.

The chain uses TRBV5-1 and TRBJ2-5, with D perhaps assigned TRBD1 or TRBD2 (5 bases each). Germline CDR1 SGHRS, CDR2 YFSETQ. The CDR3 is 16 residues long. The V and J ends lost 0 bases and 5 bases respectively, with 17 bases between them. This chain's CDR3 is CASSLGSTGPLETQYF. CDR3 nucleotides: TGCGCCAGCAGCTTGGGGTCTACGGGGCCCTTGGAGACCCAGTACTTC.

The chain combines TRBV27 with TRBJ1-2; 8 positions match TRBD1. CDR1 and CDR2 from the germline V gene are MNHEY and SMNVEV (reference sequence). CDR3 length: 18 amino acids. The CDR3 DNA is TGTGCTCTCTCTTGCTGGGTGGCAGGGGGCGTGGGTAACTATGGCTACACCTTC. Protein product: CALSCWVAGGVGNYGYTF.

V gene TRBV7-9 combines with J gene TRBJ2-1; no reliable D call. The V and J ends lost 1 base and 15 bases respectively, with 13 bases between them. Germline CDR1 reads SEHNR; CDR2 reads FQNEAQ (reference sequence). The CDR3 spans 12 residues. CDR3 sequence reads: CASSLEGKGRFF. Written as DNA, the CDR3 is TGTGCCAGCAGCTTAGAGGGTAAAGGGCGGTTCTTC.

The CDR3 is CASSDVLQGSGYTF. The CDR3 DNA is TGTGCCAGCAGCGACGTATTACAGGGATCTGGCTACACCTTC. This chain uses TRBV7-9 with TRBJ1-2; a possible D gene is TRBD1 (6 bases). Germline V gene data show CDR1 as SEHNR and CDR2 as FQNEAQ (reference sequence). This CDR3 has 14 amino acids. Trimming took off 5 bases at V and 7 bases at J, with 17 bases between the two ends.

This clone appeared once. V gene TRBV9 combines with J gene TRBJ2-1; D remains ambiguous. Germline-derived CDR1 and CDR2 are SGDLS and YYNGEE. The V end lost 1 base, the J end lost 2 bases, and 10 bases lay between the germline ends. This CDR3 has 15 residues. CDR3 sequence (DNA): TGTGCCAGCAGCGTATACGGAGTAACCTACAATGAGCAGTTCTTC. Translation: CASSVYGVTYNEQFF.

The CDR3 DNA is TGTGCCAGCAGCCCACTACAGGGACACGAGACCCAGTACTTC. Its protein product is CASSPLQGHETQYF. The chain carries TRBV14 and TRBJ2-5; possible D gene TRBD1, 6 bases. CDR3 length: 14 residues. Germline lookup yields CDR1 SGHDN and CDR2 FVKESK. Between the trimmed V and J ends, which lost 4 bases and 5 bases, there was a span of 14 bases.